This section outlines one T cell receptor (beta chain) sequence together with its context. The antigen is not known. Other DNA sequences from this sample encode an identical CDR3 as well. From germline, CDR1 is KGHSH and CDR2 LQKENI. The CDR3 length is 13 residues. V dropped 3 bases and J dropped 0 bases, with 6 bases sitting between them. The data originate from a study of Ad26.COV2.S vaccination and SARS-CoV-2 variants. Study background: Donor had been placed in the Ad26.COV2.S arm of the COV1001 trial. The vaccine Ad26.COV2.S was put into the muscle once, or twice with 56 days between.

Study-wide results and caveats: Vaccine recipients showed a spike-specific TCR breadth that was higher than in placebo recipients.

The assay was immunoSEQ multiplex PCR, and TCRdb's table has in-frame clones only and misses some. The sample includes around 450,000 clones, about 88% seen only once; the top ten take over 2%. As for treatment: roughly 19 received Ad26.COV2.S at low or high dose, single or two shots; roughly five received placebo; per-sample allocation not given. Sampling was done on day 63 after the first vaccine or placebo injection. This specimen consisted of peripheral blood, obtained in a trial of Ad26.COV2.S vaccine versus placebo. The chain links TRBV18 to TRBJ2-7; D uncertain. The receptor's source is a person aged 18 to 65 who received the Ad26.COV2.S COVID-19 vaccine or a placebo. For the CDR3, the DNA is TGTGCCAGCTCACCCCCCAGCTCCTACGAGCAGTACTTC. As protein: CASSPPSSYEQYF.